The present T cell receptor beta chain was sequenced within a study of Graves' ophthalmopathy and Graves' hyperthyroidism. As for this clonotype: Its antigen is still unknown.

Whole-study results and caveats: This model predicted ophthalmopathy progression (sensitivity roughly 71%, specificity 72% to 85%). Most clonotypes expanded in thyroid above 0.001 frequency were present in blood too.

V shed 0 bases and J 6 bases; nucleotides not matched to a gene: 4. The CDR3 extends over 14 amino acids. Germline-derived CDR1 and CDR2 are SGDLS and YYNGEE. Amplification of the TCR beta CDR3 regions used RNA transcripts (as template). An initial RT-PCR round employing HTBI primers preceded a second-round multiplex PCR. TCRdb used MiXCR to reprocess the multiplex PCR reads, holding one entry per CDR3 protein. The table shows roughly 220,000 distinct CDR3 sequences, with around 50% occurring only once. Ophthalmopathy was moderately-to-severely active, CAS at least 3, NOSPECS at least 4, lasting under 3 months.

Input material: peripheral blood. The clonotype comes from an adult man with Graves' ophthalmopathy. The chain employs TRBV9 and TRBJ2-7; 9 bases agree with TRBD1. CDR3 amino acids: CASSVGDRVREQYF. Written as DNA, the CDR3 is TGTGCCAGCAGCGTAGGGGACAGGGTCCGCGAGCAGTACTTC.